This passage covers 22 T cell receptor beta chains from one sample sequenced in a study of technical replicates of blood from a handful of donors. The method was immunoSEQ multiplex PCR; TCRdb's version includes in-frame clones alone and lacks a portion of them. This repertoire shows about 84,000 clones, 93% found once; its top ten account for 0.2% to 0.25%. Sequenced material: T cells isolated from PBMCs. These receptors all stem from a human donor in good health.

This chain links TRBV5-4 with TRBJ2-7; 7 bases agree with TRBD1. The V gene's germline CDR1 is SGHNT and CDR2 YYREEE (reference sequence). The V segment lost 4 bases and the J segment 4 bases; nucleotides outside the gene matches: 14. The CDR3 totals 16 residues. CDR3 residues: CASSGGQPLSPYEQYF. The CDR3 DNA reads as TGTGCCAGCAGCGGGGGACAGCCTCTATCCCCTTACGAGCAGTACTTC.

The chain recombines TRBV19 with TRBJ2-7, with D possibly being TRBD2 (6 bases). Looked up from germline, CDR1 is LNHDA and CDR2 is SQIVND (reference sequence). V gave up 6 bases and J gave up 4 bases, with 10 bases separating them. This CDR3 spans 12 amino acids. CDR3 in amino acids: CASSPGTYEQYF. In DNA form, the CDR3 reads TGTGCCAGTAGCCCTGGGACTTACGAGCAGTACTTC. Supplemented by reference TRBV19 and TRBJ2-7, the full variable domain reads DGGITQSPKYLFRKEGQNVTLSCEQNLNHDAMYWYRQDPGQGLRLIYYSQIVNDFQKGDIAEGYSVSREKKESFPLTVTSAQKNPTAFYLCASSPGTYEQYFGPGTRLTVT.

The chain couples TRBV27 to TRBJ2-7, with a tentative D call TRBD2 (6 bases). The CDR3 is 15 residues long. V was pared by 4 bases and J by 3 bases, with 16 bases between. Germline V gene data show CDR1 as MNHEY and CDR2 as SMNVEV (reference sequence). The CDR3 DNA is TGTGCCAGCAGTTCCACTATACTAGCCAGCTACGAGCAGTACTTC. Its protein is CASSSTILASYEQYF.

The V call is TRBV6-6, the J call TRBJ2-7; no reliable D call. CDR1 and CDR2 from the germline V gene are MNHNY and SVGAGI (reference sequence). V lost 0 bases and J 2 bases, leaving 14 bases between the germline ends. This CDR3 is 16 amino acids long. This CDR3 reads CASSYSLQALTYEQYF. The CDR3 nucleotides are TGTGCCAGCAGTTACTCCCTGCAGGCCCTCACCTACGAGCAGTACTTC.

The chain uses TRBV18 and TRBJ1-1, with 7 nucleotides matching TRBD1. From germline, CDR1 is KGHSH and CDR2 LQKENI. J was trimmed by 3 bases and V by 3 bases; bases with no gene match: 7. The CDR3 length is 15 residues. In DNA form, the CDR3 reads TGTGCCAGCTCACCCCAAGACAGGGCTTACACTGAAGCTTTCTTT. It yields the protein CASSPQDRAYTEAFF. The entire variable domain, with the rest obtained from reference TRBV18 and TRBJ1-1, is as follows: NAGVMQNPRHLVRRRGQEARLRCSPMKGHSHVYWYRQLPEEGLKFMVYLQKENIIDESGMPKERFSAEFPKEGPSILRIQQVVRGDSAAYFCASSPQDRAYTEAFFGQGTRLTVV.

The chain recombines TRBV4-2 with TRBJ2-7, with 11 bases lining up with TRBD2. CDR1 is LGHNA, CDR2 YNFKEQ, per germline. The CDR3 is 21 amino acids. Trimming removed 4 bases from V and 2 bases from J; junction bases left unmatched: 22. In nucleotides, the CDR3 is TGTGCCAGCAGCCCCCTTGGTAGACAGACAGGGAGGACTAGCGGGCCCTACGAGCAGTACTTC. Encoded protein: CASSPLGRQTGRTSGPYEQYF.

The rearrangement links TRBV7-9 to TRBJ1-4; TRBD1 matches 7 bases. Germline CDR1 SEHNR, CDR2 FQNEAQ (reference sequence). V shed 5 bases and J 6 bases; nucleotides not matched to a gene: 9. CDR3 length: 15 amino acids. CDR3 protein: CASSPPTGQDEKLFF. As DNA, the CDR3 is TGTGCCAGCAGCCCACCGACAGGGCAGGATGAAAAACTGTTTTTT.

V usage is TRBV27 and J usage is TRBJ2-5; D call uncertain. V was cut by 5 bases and J by 1 base, with 14 bases left in between. The CDR3 is made up of 15 amino acids. CDR1 and CDR2 (germline): MNHEY, SMNVEV (reference sequence). The CDR3 region has the DNA TGTGCCAGCAGTCCCTCATATTGGGCCCAAGAGACCCAGTACTTC. This gives the protein CASSPSYWAQETQYF.

The chain carries TRBV7-8 and TRBJ2-7, with D perhaps TRBD1 (6 bases). Germline loops: CDR1 SGHVS, CDR2 FQNEAQ. CDR3 length equals 12 residues. Trimming removed 0 bases from V and 6 bases from J, with 6 bases in between. CDR3: CASSLAGGEQYF. CDR3 coding DNA: TGTGCCAGCAGCTTAGCAGGGGGCGAGCAGTACTTC.

The chain couples TRBV7-8 to TRBJ1-1; D is possibly TRBD1 (5 bases). Trimming removed 3 bases at V and 3 bases at J, with 8 bases between. Germline CDR1 and CDR2: SGHVS and FQNEAQ. The CDR3 spans 13 residues. The CDR3 DNA sequence: TGTGCCAGCAGCTTCAGGGTGGACACTGAAGCTTTCTTT. This sequence encodes CASSFRVDTEAFF.

CDR3: CASKGDRTPFGELFF. The CDR3 bases are TGTGCCAGCAAGGGGGACAGGACGCCGTTTGGGGAGCTGTTTTTT. The chain has TRBV2 and TRBJ2-2; TRBD1 aligns across 8 bases. Per germline, CDR1 SNHLY and CDR2 FYNNEI. The length of the CDR3 is 15 residues. Trimming removed 7 bases from V and 8 bases from J; junction bases left unmatched: 12.

This chain connects TRBV4-1 to TRBJ2-7; 8 nucleotides match TRBD1. Germline V lookup: CDR1 MGHRA, CDR2 YSYEKL. CDR3 length equals 16 residues. J gave up 1 base and V 2 bases, and 7 bases lay outside the gene matches. The CDR3 bases are TGCGCCAGCAGCCAACCTGGACAGGGATGGTCCTACGAGCAGTACTTC. It is translated as CASSQPGQGWSYEQYF.

Here the CDR3 DNA reads TGTGCCTGTGAGAGCTCCTATAATTCACCCCTCCACTTT. As protein: CACESSYNSPLHF. The V and J genes are TRBV7-9 and TRBJ1-6; D is unresolved. Germline V gene sequence: CDR1 SEHNR, CDR2 FQNEAQ (reference sequence). This CDR3 comprises 13 residues. V lost 11 bases to trimming and J lost 0 bases, with 8 bases between them.

The CDR3 DNA reads as TGCGCCAGCAGCCTCCGGACTAGCGGGAACACCGGGGAGCTGTTTTTT. Its protein product is CASSLRTSGNTGELFF. V and J are TRBV4-1 and TRBJ2-2, with TRBD2 identical over 10 bases. CDR1 and CDR2 from the germline V gene are MGHRA and YSYEKL. Losses at the gene ends were 4 bases for V and 1 base for J; bases not matched to a gene: 3. CDR3 size: 16 residues.

This clone has only one observation. The rearrangement uses TRBV6-1 and TRBJ1-2; TRBD1 aligns across 8 bases. CDR3 length: 16 residues. V shed 1 base, J shed 8 bases, and the junction held 12 bases outside the gene matches. Per germline, CDR1 MNHNS and CDR2 SASEGT. Here the CDR3 reads CASSEDRTGWTRGYTF. The CDR3 region has the DNA TGTGCCAGCAGTGAAGATCGGACAGGGTGGACGAGAGGCTACACCTTC.

This rearrangement joins TRBV29-1 to TRBJ2-1; 8 bases fit TRBD2. The CDR3 length is 16 residues. Germline CDR1 is SQVTM and CDR2 is ANQGSEA. The J segment lost 0 bases and the V segment lost 6 bases, leaving 10 bases of the junction unmatched. CDR3 nucleotides: TGCAGCGTCCTCCATCCGACTAGCGACTCCTACAATGAGCAGTTCTTC. It translates to CSVLHPTSDSYNEQFF.

This chain links TRBV7-2 with TRBJ1-6; D unresolved. Germline lookup yields CDR1 SGHTA and CDR2 FQGNSA. The CDR3 extends over 16 amino acids. V was pared by 5 bases and J by 10 bases, with 21 bases between. CDR3 region: CASSPVNGYGGSPLHF. CDR3 bases: TGTGCCAGCAGCCCCGTTAACGGGTACGGAGGGTCACCCCTCCACTTT.

The chain joins TRBV7-2 to TRBJ2-2; D might be TRBD2 (5 bases). The germline V gene encodes CDR1 SGHTA and CDR2 FQGNSA. V shed 1 base and J shed 7 bases, with 19 bases lying between them. The CDR3 has 17 amino acids. CDR3 sequence reads: CASSLGGWALRGGELFF. CDR3 DNA sequence: TGTGCCAGCAGCTTAGGTGGCTGGGCCCTACGGGGCGGGGAGCTGTTTTTT.

The V call is TRBV7-9, the J call TRBJ1-5, with no clear D. Trimming pared 5 bases from V and 4 bases from J, leaving 12 bases between. Germline V gives CDR1 SEHNR, CDR2 FQNEAQ (reference sequence). This CDR3 is built from 14 residues. The CDR3 is CASSRTGMNQPQHF. The CDR3 coding sequence is TGTGCCAGCAGCCGCACCGGGATGAATCAGCCCCAGCATTTT.

The chain has TRBV18 and TRBJ1-2; D perhaps matches TRBD1 (6 bases). Germline V CDR1 and CDR2: KGHSH, LQKENI. The CDR3 extends over 16 amino acids. Deletions cut 3 bases from V and 3 bases from J, with 17 bases between. The CDR3 loop reads CASSPTSGVGYYGYTF. The CDR3 bases are TGTGCCAGCTCACCGACTTCAGGGGTGGGGTACTATGGCTACACCTTC.

The chain couples TRBV5-1 to TRBJ1-4; no firm D call. The germline gives CDR1 SGHRS, CDR2 YFSETQ. The V gene lost 1 base and the J gene lost 8 bases, with 15 bases spanning the gap. The CDR3 extends over 15 amino acids. The CDR3 DNA reads TGCGCCAGCAGCTTGTGGGTCCGAGAGGGAGAAAAACTGTTTTTT. It specifies CASSLWVREGEKLFF.

The chain is built from TRBV6-4 and TRBJ2-5; 8 bases align to TRBD2. The CDR3 extends over 15 amino acids. CDR1 and CDR2 from the germline V gene are MRHNA and SNTAGT. The trim removed 4 bases at V and 4 bases at J, leaving 8 bases unmatched. For the CDR3, the DNA is TGTGCCAGCAGTGCGTCGGGGGGGGGCGGAGAGACCCAGTACTTC. This gives the protein CASSASGGGGETQYF.